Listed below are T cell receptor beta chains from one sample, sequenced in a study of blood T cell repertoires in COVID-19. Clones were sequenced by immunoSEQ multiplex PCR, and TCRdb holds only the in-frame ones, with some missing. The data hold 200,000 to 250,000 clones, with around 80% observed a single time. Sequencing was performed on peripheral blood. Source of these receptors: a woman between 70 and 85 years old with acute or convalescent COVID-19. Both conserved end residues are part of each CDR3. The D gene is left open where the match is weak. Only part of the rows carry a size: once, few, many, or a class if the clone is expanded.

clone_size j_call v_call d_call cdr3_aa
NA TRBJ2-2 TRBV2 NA CASSVQGGHTGELFF
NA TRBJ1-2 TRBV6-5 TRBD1 CASESGGANYGYTF
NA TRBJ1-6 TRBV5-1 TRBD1 CASSLAGQGVSPLHF
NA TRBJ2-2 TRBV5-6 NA CASSRSGHLNTGELFF
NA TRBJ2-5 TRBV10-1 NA CASSESSLGTQYF
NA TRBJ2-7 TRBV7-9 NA CASSLSVSYEQYF
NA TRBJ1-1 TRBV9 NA CASSVTEGTEAFF
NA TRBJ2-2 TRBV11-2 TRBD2 CASSTADSGGPHAGELFF
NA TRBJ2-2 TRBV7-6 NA CASSLTVLAGELFF
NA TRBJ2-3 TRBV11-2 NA CASSLVSWGGTDTQYF
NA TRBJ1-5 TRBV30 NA CAWSAGNNQPQHF
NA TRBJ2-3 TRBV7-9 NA CASSFSDVRGTDTQYF
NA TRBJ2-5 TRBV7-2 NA CASSIQETQYF
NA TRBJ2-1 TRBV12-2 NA CASRLPGLDSYNEQFF
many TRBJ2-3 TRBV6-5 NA CASLGRTPRTDTQYF
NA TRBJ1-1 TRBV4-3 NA CASSQQGLNTEAFF
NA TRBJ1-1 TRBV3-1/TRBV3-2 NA CASSQARGGYTEAFF
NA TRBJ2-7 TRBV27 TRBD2 CATSRLGGGAAEQYF
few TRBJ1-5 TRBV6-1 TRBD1 CASSGGTGIRDQPQHF
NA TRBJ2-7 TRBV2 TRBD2 CAGGTTGVEQYF
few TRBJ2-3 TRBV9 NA CASSVAVSSTDTQYF
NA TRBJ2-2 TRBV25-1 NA CASSAPGHHTGELFF
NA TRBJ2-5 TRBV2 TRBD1 CASTPGTGDSETQYF
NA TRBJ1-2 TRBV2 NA CASIEPKLRYGYTF
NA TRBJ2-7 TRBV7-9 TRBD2 CASSLVRGGGEQYF
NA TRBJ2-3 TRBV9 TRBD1 CASSVGVGDRGYPDDTQYF
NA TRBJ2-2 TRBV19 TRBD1 CASSQGARAGELFF
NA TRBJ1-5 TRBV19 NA CASSIGPGWTQHF
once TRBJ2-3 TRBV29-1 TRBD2 CSAGTSGILDTQYF
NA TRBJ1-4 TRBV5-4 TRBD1 CASSLGPTGGEKLFF
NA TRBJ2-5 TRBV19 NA CASSMGAGMQETQYF
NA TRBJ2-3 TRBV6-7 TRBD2 CASSYSSSGGITDTQYF